Each of the 3 T cell receptor beta chains below was sequenced from the same sample in a study of blood T cell repertoires in COVID-19. The repertoire was sequenced with immunoSEQ multiplex PCR; TCRdb's copy has only in-frame clones and lacks some. The table shows about 50,000 clones, with roughly nine tenths occurring only once. Sequenced input: peripheral blood. These receptor sequences come from an elderly woman with acute or convalescent COVID-19.

The V and J genes are TRBV3-1 (or the pseudogene TRBV3-2) and TRBJ1-2; D might be TRBD1 (5 bases). This CDR3 contains 16 residues. In germline, CDR1 is LGHDT, CDR2 YNNKEL (reference sequence). Trimming took off 0 bases at V and 0 bases at J, with 11 bases between the two ends. The CDR3 protein is CASSQDDGGTNYGYTF. DNA of the CDR3: TGTGCCAGCAGCCAAGATGATGGGGGGACTAACTATGGCTACACCTTC.

The chain joins TRBV18 to TRBJ2-7; 8 bases fit TRBD2. Germline lookup yields CDR1 KGHSH and CDR2 LQKENI. Losses at the gene ends were 6 bases for V and 5 bases for J; bases not matched to a gene: 15. The CDR3 totals 16 residues. The CDR3 DNA sequence: TGTGCCAGCTCCCCCTACAGCGGGGGTTTCCTAGACGAGCAGTACGTC. Its translation is CASSPYSGGFLDEQYV.

The CDR3 region has the DNA TGTGCCACCAGCAGAGGGGGGACAGCGAATGAAAAACTGTTTTTT. The encoded protein is CATSRGGTANEKLFF. The chain employs TRBV15 and TRBJ1-4, with 7 bases that match TRBD1. V shed 1 base, J shed 5 bases, and the junction held 4 bases outside the gene matches. Germline values: CDR1 LNHNV, CDR2 YYDKDF (reference sequence). This CDR3 spans 15 amino acids. The full variable domain, its missing parts supplied by reference TRBV15 and TRBJ1-4, is DAMVIQNPRYQVTQFGKPVTLSCSQTLNHNVMYWYQQKSSQAPKLLFHYYDKDFNNEADTPDNFQSRRPNTSFCFLDIRSPGLGDTAMYLCATSRGGTANEKLFFGSGTQLSVL.